Listed below are T cell receptor beta chains from one sample, sequenced in a study of blood T cell repertoires in COVID-19. Here immunoSEQ multiplex PCR was the method, and the copy in TCRdb shows in-frame clones only, minus some. Here the sample spans about 200,000 clones, about four fifths being singletons. The sequenced material came from peripheral blood. Every receptor here comes from a woman between 40 and 50 years old with active or convalescent COVID-19. The CDR3 runs from the conserved cysteine through the conserved F or W.

j_gene | v_gene | CDR3aa
TRBJ1-2 | TRBV11-3 | CASSPNVLTGVHF
TRBJ2-2 | TRBV19 | CASSPAGRGGTGELFF
TRBJ2-5 | TRBV24-1 | CATSDARVDQETQYF
TRBJ2-7 | TRBV21-1 | CASRVGVGTPKTPRFLEQYF
TRBJ2-1 | TRBV10-2 | CASKGLAGYNEQFF
TRBJ2-7 | TRBV6-1 | CASSERTSGSTLPYEQYF
TRBJ1-2 | TRBV10-3 | CAIRETGTDYGYTF
TRBJ1-1 | TRBV14 | CASSQGNNGKAFF
TRBJ1-4 | TRBV11-2 | CASSQTTGGVGKLFF
TRBJ1-2 | TRBV21-1 | CASSNSGTTGYTF
TRBJ2-3 | TRBV9 | CASSVSRSTSGGSDTQYF